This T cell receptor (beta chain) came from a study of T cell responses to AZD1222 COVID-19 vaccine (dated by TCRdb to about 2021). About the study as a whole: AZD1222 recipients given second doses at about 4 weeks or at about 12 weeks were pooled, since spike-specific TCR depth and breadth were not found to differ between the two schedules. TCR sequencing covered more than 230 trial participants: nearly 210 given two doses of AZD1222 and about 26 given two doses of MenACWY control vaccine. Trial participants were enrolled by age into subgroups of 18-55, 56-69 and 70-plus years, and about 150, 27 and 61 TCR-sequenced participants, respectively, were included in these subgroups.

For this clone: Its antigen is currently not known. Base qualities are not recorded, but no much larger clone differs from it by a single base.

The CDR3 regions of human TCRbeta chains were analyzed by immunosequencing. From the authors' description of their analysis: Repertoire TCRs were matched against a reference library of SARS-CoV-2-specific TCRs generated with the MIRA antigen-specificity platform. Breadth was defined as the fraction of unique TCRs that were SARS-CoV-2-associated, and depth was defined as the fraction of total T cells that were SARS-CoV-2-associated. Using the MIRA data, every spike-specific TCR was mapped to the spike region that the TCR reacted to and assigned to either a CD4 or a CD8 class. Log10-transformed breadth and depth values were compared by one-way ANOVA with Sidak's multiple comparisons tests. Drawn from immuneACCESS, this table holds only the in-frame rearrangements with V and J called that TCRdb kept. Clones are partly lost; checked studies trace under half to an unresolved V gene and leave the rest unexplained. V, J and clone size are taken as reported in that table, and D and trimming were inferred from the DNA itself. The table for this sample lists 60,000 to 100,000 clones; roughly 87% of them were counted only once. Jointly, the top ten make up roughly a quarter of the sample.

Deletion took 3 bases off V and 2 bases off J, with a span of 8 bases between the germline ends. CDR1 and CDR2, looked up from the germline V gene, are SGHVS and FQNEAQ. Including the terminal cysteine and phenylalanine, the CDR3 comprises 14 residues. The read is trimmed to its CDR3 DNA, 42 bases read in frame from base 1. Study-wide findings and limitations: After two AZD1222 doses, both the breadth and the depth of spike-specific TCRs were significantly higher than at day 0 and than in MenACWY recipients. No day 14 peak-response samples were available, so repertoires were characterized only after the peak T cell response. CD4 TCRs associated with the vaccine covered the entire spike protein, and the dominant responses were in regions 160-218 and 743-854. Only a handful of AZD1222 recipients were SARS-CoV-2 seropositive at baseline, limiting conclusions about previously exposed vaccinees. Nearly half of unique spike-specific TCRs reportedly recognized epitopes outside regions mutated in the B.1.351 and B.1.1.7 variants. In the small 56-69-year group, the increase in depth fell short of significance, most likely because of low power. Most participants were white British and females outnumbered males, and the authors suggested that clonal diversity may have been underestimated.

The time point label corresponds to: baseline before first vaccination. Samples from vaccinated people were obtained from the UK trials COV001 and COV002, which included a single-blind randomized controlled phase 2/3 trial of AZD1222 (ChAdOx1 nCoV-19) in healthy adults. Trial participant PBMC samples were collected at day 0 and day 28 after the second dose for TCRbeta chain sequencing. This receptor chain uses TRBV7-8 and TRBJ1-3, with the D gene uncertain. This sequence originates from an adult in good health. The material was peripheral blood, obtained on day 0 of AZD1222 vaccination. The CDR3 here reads CASSFETPGNTIYF. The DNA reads TGTGCCAGCAGCTTTGAGACTCCTGGAAACACCATATATTTT. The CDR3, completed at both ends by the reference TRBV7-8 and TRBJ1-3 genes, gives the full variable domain GAGVSQSPRYKVAKRGQDVALRCDPISGHVSLFWYQQALGQGPEFLTYFQNEAQLDKSGLPSDRFFAERPEGSVSTLKIQRTQQEDSAVYLCASSFETPGNTIYFGEGSWLTVV.